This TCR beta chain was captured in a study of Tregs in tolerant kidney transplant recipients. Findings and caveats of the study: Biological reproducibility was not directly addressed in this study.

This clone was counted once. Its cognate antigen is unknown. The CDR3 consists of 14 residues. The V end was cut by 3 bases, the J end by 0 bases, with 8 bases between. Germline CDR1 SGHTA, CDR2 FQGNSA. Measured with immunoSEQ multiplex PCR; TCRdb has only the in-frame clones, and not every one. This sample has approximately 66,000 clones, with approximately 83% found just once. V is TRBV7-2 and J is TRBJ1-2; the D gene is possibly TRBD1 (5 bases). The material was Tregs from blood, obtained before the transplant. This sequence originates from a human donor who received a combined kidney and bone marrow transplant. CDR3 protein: CASSLTVANYGYTF. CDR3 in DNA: TGTGCCAGCAGCTTGACAGTAGCTAACTATGGCTACACCTTC. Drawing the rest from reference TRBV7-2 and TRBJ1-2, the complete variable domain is GAGVSQSPSNKVTEKGKDVELRCDPISGHTALYWYRQSLGQGLEFLIYFQGNSAPDKSGLPSDRFSAERTGGSVSTLTIQRTQQEDSAVYLCASSLTVANYGYTFGSGTRLTVV.